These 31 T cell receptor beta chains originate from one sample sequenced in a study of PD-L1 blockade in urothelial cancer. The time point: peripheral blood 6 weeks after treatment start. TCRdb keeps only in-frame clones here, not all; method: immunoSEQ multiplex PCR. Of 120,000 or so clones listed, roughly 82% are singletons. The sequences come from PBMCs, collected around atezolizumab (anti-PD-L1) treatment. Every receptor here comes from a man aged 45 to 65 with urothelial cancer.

The CDR3, as DNA: TGTGCCAGCAGCTTGGCCGCCGGGAACACTGAAGCTTTCTTT. Amino acid sequence: CASSLAAGNTEAFF. The V call is TRBV5-4, the J call TRBJ1-1, with D unresolved. Germline-derived CDR1 and CDR2 are SGHNT and YYREEE (reference sequence). Trimming stripped 0 bases from V and 1 base from J, with 7 bases between. CDR3 length: 14 residues.

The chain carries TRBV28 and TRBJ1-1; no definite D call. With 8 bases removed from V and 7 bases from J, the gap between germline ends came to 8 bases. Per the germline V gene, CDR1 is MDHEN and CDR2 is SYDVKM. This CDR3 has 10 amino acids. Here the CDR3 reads CASGRGEAFF. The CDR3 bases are TGTGCCAGCGGACGGGGTGAAGCTTTCTTT.

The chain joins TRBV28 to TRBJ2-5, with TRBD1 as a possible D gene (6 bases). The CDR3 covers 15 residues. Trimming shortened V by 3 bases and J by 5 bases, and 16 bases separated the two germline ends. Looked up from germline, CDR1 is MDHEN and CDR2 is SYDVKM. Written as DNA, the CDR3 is TGTGCCAGCAGTTTCGGCCAGGGGTATCGCGAGACCCAGTACTTC. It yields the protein CASSFGQGYRETQYF.

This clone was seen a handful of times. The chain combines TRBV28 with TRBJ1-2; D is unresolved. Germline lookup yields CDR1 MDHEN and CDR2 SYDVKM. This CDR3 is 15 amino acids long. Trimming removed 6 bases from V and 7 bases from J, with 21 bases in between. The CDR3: CASSHVVWLALGYTF. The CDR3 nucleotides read TGTGCCAGCAGCCATGTGGTTTGGCTTGCTCTTGGCTACACCTTC.

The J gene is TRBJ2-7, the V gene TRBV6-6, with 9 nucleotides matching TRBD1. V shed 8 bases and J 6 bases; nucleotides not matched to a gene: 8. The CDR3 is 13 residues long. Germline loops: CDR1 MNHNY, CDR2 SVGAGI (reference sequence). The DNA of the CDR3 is TGTGCCAGCGGCGGGACAGGGCTTCTCGAGCAGTACTTC. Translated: CASGGTGLLEQYF.

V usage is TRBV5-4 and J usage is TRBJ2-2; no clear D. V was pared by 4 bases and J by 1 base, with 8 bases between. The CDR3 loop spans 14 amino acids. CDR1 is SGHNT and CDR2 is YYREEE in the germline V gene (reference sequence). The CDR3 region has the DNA TGTGCCAGCAGCCCTTTACAGAACACCGGGGAGCTGTTTTTT. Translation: CASSPLQNTGELFF.

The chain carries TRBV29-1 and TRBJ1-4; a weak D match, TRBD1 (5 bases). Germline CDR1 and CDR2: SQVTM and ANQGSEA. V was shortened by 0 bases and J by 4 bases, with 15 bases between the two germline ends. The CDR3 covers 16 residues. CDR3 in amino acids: CSVEDPPDRVNEKLFF. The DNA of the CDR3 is TGCAGCGTTGAAGATCCACCTGACAGAGTTAATGAAAAACTGTTTTTT. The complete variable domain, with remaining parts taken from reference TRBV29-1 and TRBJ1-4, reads SAVISQKPSRDICQRGTSLTIQCQVDSQVTMMFWYRQQPGQSLTLIATANQGSEATYESGFVIDKFPISRPNLTFSTLTVSNMSPEDSSIYLCSVEDPPDRVNEKLFFGSGTQLSVL.

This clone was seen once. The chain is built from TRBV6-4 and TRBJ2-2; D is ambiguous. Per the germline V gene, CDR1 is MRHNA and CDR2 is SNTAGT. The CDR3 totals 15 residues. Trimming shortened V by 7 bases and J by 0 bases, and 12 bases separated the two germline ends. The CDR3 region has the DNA TGTGCCAGCATCGGTACAGTTACGAACACCGGGGAGCTGTTTTTT. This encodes CASIGTVTNTGELFF.

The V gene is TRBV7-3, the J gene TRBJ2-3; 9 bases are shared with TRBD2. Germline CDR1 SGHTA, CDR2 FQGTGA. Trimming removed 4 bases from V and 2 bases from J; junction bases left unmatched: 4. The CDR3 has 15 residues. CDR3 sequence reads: CASSWGLADTDTQYF. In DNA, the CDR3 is TGTGCCAGCAGCTGGGGACTAGCAGACACAGATACGCAGTATTTT.

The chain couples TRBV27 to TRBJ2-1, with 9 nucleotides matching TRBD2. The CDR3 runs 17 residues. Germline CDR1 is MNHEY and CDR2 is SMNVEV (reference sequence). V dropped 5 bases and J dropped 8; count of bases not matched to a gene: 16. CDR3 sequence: CASSKLAGAPFHDEQFF. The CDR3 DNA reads TGTGCCAGCAGTAAATTAGCGGGAGCTCCTTTTCATGATGAGCAGTTCTTC.

CDR3 residues: CASSSRQTDTQYF. The CDR3 region has the DNA TGTGCCAGCAGCTCAAGACAGACAGATACGCAGTATTTT. The rearrangement joins TRBV7-3 to TRBJ2-3, with TRBD1 as a possible D gene (5 bases). Per the germline V gene, CDR1 is SGHTA and CDR2 is FQGTGA. This CDR3 has 13 residues. Between the trimmed V and J ends, which lost 4 bases and 3 bases, there was a span of 8 bases.

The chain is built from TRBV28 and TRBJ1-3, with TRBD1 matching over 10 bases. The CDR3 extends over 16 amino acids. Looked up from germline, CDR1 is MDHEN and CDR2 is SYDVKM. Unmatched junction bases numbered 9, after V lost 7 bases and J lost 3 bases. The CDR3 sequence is CASTSPGTGVGNTIYF. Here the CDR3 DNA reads TGTGCCAGCACGTCCCCAGGGACAGGGGTTGGAAACACCATATATTTT.

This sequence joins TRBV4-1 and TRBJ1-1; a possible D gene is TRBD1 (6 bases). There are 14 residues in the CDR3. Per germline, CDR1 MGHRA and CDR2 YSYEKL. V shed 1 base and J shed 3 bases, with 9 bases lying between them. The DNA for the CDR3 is TGCGCCAGCAGCCAAGCAGGGGTATACACTGAAGCTTTCTTT. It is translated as CASSQAGVYTEAFF.

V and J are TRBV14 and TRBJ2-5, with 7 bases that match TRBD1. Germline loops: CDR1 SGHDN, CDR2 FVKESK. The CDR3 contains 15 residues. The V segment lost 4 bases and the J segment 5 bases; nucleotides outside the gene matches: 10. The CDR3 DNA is TGTGCCAGCAGCCCCGACAGGGACGCGAGGGAGACCCAGTACTTC. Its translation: CASSPDRDARETQYF.

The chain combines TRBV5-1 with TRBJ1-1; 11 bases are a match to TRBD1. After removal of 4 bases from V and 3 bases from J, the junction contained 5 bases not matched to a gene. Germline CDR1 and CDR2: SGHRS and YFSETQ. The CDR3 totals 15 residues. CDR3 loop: CASSARTGGDTEAFF. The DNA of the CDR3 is TGCGCCAGCAGCGCCCGGACAGGGGGCGACACTGAAGCTTTCTTT.

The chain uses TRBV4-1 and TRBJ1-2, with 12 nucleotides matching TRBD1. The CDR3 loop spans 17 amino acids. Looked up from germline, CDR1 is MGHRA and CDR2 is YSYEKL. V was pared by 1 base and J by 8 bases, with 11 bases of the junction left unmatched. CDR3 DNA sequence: TGCGCCAGCAGCCAAGGACCGAGGGACAGGGGGCGAGGGGGCTACACCTTC. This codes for CASSQGPRDRGRGGYTF.

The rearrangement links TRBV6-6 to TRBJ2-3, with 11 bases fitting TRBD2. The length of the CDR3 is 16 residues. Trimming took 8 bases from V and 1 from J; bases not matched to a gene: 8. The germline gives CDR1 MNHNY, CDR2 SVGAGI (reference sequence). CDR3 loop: CASRTGLAVRTDTQYF. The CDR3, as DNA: TGTGCCAGCCGAACGGGACTAGCGGTCCGCACAGATACGCAGTATTTT.

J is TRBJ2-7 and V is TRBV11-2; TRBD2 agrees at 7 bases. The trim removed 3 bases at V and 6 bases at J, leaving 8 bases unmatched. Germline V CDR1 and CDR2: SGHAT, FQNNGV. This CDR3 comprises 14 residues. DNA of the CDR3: TGTGCCAGCAGCTTGACCGGGACTATCTCCGAGCAGTACTTC. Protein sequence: CASSLTGTISEQYF.

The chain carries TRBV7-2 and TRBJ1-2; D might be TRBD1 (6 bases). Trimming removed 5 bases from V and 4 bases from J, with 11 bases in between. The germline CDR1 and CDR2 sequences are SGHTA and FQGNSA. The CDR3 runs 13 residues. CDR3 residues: CASSATGTYGYTF. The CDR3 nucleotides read TGTGCCAGCAGCGCCACAGGGACCTATGGCTACACCTTC.

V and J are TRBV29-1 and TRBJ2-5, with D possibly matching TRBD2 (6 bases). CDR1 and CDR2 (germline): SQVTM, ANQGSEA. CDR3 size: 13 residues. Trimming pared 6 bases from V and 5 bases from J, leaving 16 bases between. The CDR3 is CSVLPGGLETQYF. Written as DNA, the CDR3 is TGCAGCGTGCTTCCAGGAGGGTTGGAGACCCAGTACTTC.

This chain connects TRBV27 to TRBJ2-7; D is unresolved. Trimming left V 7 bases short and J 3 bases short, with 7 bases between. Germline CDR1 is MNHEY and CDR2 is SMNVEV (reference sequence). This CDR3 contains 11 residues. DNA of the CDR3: TGTGCCAGCAACGAGAACTACGAGCAGTACTTC. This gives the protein CASNENYEQYF.

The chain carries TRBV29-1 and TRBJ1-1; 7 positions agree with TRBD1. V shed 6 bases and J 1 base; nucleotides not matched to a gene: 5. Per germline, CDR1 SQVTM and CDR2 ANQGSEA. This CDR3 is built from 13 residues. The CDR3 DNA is TGCAGCGTGGGGGGACAGTGGAACACTGAAGCTTTCTTT. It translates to CSVGGQWNTEAFF. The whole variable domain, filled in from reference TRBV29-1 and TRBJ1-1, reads SAVISQKPSRDICQRGTSLTIQCQVDSQVTMMFWYRQQPGQSLTLIATANQGSEATYESGFVIDKFPISRPNLTFSTLTVSNMSPEDSSIYLCSVGGQWNTEAFFGQGTRLTVV.

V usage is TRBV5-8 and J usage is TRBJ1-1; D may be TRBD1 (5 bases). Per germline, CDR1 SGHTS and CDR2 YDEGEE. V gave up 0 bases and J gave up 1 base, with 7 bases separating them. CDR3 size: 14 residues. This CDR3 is CASSLGQRNTEAFF. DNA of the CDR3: TGTGCCAGCAGCTTGGGACAGCGGAACACTGAAGCTTTCTTT.

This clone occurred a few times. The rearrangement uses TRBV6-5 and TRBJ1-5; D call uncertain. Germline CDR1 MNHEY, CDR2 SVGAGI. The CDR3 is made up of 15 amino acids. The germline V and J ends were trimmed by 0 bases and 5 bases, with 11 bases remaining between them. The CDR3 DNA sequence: TGTGCCAGCAGTTACTCACGGAGGGCGGATCAGCCCCAGCATTTT. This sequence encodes CASSYSRRADQPQHF.

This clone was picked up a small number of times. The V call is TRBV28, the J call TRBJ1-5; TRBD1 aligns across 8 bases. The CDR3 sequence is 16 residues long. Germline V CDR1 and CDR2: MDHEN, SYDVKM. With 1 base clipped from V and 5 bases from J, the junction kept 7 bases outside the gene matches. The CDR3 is CASSLLAGGEYQPQHF. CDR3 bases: TGTGCCAGCAGTTTATTGGCAGGGGGCGAATATCAGCCCCAGCATTTT.

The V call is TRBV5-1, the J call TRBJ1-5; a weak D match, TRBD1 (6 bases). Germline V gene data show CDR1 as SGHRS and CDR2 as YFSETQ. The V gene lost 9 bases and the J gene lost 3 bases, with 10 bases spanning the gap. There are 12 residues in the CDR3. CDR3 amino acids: CAIGDTNQPQHF. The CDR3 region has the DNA TGCGCCATCGGGGACACCAATCAGCCCCAGCATTTT.

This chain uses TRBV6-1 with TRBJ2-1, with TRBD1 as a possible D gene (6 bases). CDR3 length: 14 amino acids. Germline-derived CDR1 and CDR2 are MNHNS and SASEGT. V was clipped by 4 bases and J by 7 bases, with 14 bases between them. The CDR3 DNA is TGTGCCAGCAGTGTAATGACAGGAATTAATGAGCAGTTCTTC. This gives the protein CASSVMTGINEQFF.

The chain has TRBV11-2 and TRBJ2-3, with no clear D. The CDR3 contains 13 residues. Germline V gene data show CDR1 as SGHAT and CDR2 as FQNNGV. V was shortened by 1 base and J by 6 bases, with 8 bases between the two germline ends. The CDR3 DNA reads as TGTGCCAGCAGCTTAGTTCCCGGGGATACGCAGTATTTT. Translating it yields CASSLVPGDTQYF.

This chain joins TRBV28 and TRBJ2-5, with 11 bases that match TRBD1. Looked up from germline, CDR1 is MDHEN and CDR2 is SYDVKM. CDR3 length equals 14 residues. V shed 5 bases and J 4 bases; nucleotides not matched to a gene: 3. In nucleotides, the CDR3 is TGTGCCAGCAGTGGGGGACAGGGGGGAGAGACCCAGTACTTC. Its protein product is CASSGGQGGETQYF. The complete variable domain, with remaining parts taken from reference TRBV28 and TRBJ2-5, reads DVKVTQSSRYLVKRTGEKVFLECVQDMDHENMFWYRQDPGLGLRLIYFSYDVKMKEKGDIPEGYSVSREKKERFSLILESASTNQTSMYLCASSGGQGGETQYFGPGTRLLVL.

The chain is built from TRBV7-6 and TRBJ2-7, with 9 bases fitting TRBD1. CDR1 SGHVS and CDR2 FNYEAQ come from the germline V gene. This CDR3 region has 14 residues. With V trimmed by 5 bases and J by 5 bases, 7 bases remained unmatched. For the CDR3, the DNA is TGTGCCAGCAGCCCGGGACAGGGAGTCCACGAGCAGTACTTC. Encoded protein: CASSPGQGVHEQYF.

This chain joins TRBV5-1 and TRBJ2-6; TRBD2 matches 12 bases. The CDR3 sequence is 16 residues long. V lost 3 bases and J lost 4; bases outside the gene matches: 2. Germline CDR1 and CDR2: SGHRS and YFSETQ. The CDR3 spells CASSSSGREGANVLTF. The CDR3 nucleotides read TGCGCCAGCAGCTCTAGCGGGAGGGAGGGGGCCAACGTCCTGACTTTC. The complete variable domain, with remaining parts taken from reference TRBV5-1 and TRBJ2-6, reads KAGVTQTPRYLIKTRGQQVTLSCSPISGHRSVSWYQQTPGQGLQFLFEYFSETQRNKGNFPGRFSGRQFSNSRSEMNVSTLELGDSALYLCASSSSGREGANVLTFGAGSRLTVL.